Below, 20 T cell receptor beta chains from the same sample are listed, as sequenced in a study of control samples from healthy donors and cancer patients (dated by TCRdb to 2018 to 2020). The library was produced with the immunoSEQ multiplex PCR assay. This immuneACCESS table, as held by TCRdb, lists in-frame sequences with V and J called but not all clones. Of the missing ones, under half trace to an unresolved V gene in checked studies; the others have no known cause. Recorded for this sample are about 79,000 clones; approximately 93% of them occurred a single time. The ten largest clonotypes hold 1.3% of the sample. The sample was PBMCs. Receptors were obtained from a woman between 40 and 55 years old with lung cancer.

The V and J genes are TRBV18 and TRBJ1-1; possibly TRBD1 for D (5 bases). Trimming removed 3 bases from V and 1 base from J, with 15 bases in between. CDR1 KGHSH and CDR2 LQKENI come from the germline V gene. The CDR3 is made up of 16 amino acids. In DNA, the CDR3 is TGTGCCAGCTCACCCACAATGGGACGGGGGAACACTGAAGCTTTCTTT. Protein sequence: CASSPTMGRGNTEAFF.

The chain carries TRBV5-1 and TRBJ2-3; 7 bases agree with TRBD1. Trimming took 4 bases from V and 6 from J; bases not matched to a gene: 11. Germline V CDR1 and CDR2: SGHRS, YFSETQ. The CDR3 loop spans 15 amino acids. CDR3 protein: CASSTGDRVMDTQYF. The CDR3 coding sequence is TGCGCCAGCAGCACCGGGGACAGAGTAATGGATACGCAGTATTTT.

The chain links TRBV11-2 to TRBJ2-7, with a tentative D call TRBD1 (7 bases). Per the germline V gene, CDR1 is SGHAT and CDR2 is FQNNGV. Between the trimmed V and J ends, which lost 2 bases and 0 bases, there was a span of 17 bases. CDR3 length equals 17 residues. CDR3 DNA sequence: TGTGCCAGCAGCTTATTAGGGGGCGGGGAAAGCTCCTACGAGCAGTACTTC. Its translation is CASSLLGGGESSYEQYF. Using reference TRBV11-2 and TRBJ2-7 for the parts outside the CDR3, the full variable domain is EAGVAQSPRYKIIEKRQSVAFWCNPISGHATLYWYQQILGQGPKLLIQFQNNGVVDDSQLPKDRFSAERLKGVDSTLKIQPAKLEDSAVYLCASSLLGGGESSYEQYFGPGTRLTVT.

The chain couples TRBV28 to TRBJ2-3; TRBD1 matches at 10 bases. V trimming: 9 bases; J trimming: 3 bases; junction bases outside the gene matches: 12. Germline CDR1 and CDR2: MDHEN and SYDVKM. The CDR3 covers 16 residues. CDR3 bases: TGTGCCAGTCAGCAGCTCGGGACAGGGGAGACAGATACGCAGTATTTT. This encodes CASQQLGTGETDTQYF.

The rearrangement joins TRBV28 to TRBJ1-1; D may be TRBD1 (5 bases). V lost 7 bases to trimming and J lost 4 bases, with 13 bases between them. Looked up from germline, CDR1 is MDHEN and CDR2 is SYDVKM. The CDR3 is 13 residues long. The CDR3: CASTNRGGTEAFF. The CDR3 region has the DNA TGTGCCAGCACCAATCGGGGGGGCACTGAAGCTTTCTTT.

This chain uses TRBV4-2 with TRBJ2-2; TRBD2 aligns across 8 bases. The germline V gene encodes CDR1 LGHNA and CDR2 YNFKEQ. V shed 4 bases, J shed 4 bases, and the junction held 5 bases outside the gene matches. The CDR3 contains 15 residues. The CDR3 DNA sequence: TGTGCCAGCAGCCCCACGGGGGGGCTCACCGGGGAGCTGTTTTTT. Protein product: CASSPTGGLTGELFF.

The chain combines TRBV19 with TRBJ2-5; unclear D gene. There are 10 residues in the CDR3. Per germline, CDR1 LNHDA and CDR2 SQIVND (reference sequence). Trimming took 6 bases from V and 5 from J, leaving 4 bases between them. This chain's CDR3 is CASSGETQYF. The CDR3 DNA is TGTGCCAGTAGCGGGGAGACCCAGTACTTC. The variable domain in full, with the rest retrieved from reference TRBV19 and TRBJ2-5, is DGGITQSPKYLFRKEGQNVTLSCEQNLNHDAMYWYRQDPGQGLRLIYYSQIVNDFQKGDIAEGYSVSREKKESFPLTVTSAQKNPTAFYLCASSGETQYFGPGTRLLVL.

V gene TRBV12-5 combines with J gene TRBJ1-1; D not certain. Germline CDR1 is LGHNT and CDR2 is FRNRAP. Trimming left V 6 bases short and J 1 base short, with 9 bases between. The CDR3 is 13 residues long. CDR3 DNA sequence: TGTGCTAGTGGCCCCTCTGCGAACACTGAAGCTTTCTTT. Encoded protein: CASGPSANTEAFF.

For the CDR3, the DNA is TGTGCCTGGAGTGTAGGTGGGTCGGAAAATGAGCAGTTCTTC. Protein sequence: CAWSVGGSENEQFF. The gene calls are TRBV30 and TRBJ2-1; D is unresolved. Trimming stripped 0 bases from V and 7 bases from J, with 13 bases between. Germline CDR1 and CDR2: GTSNPN and SVGIG (reference sequence). This CDR3 has 14 residues.

The rearrangement uses TRBV19 and TRBJ1-1; 11 bases align to TRBD1. Trimming took 4 bases from V and 2 from J; bases not matched to a gene: 6. The CDR3 is made up of 16 amino acids. Germline V gene data show CDR1 as LNHDA and CDR2 as SQIVND (reference sequence). The CDR3 reads CASSTRDRGYNTEAFF. In nucleotides, the CDR3 is TGTGCCAGTAGTACTAGGGACAGGGGGTATAACACTGAAGCTTTCTTT.

About this clone: Distinct nucleotide sequences in the sample also encode this CDR3. The chain employs TRBV11-3 and TRBJ2-1; 13 nucleotides match TRBD2. The CDR3 has 14 amino acids. V lost 6 bases and J lost 6; bases outside the gene matches: 2. From germline, CDR1 is SGHNT and CDR2 YENEEA. The CDR3 DNA reads TGTGCCAGCAGAACTAGCGGGGGGGCCAATGAGCAGTTCTTC. It yields the protein CASRTSGGANEQFF. The whole variable domain, remainder taken from reference TRBV11-3 and TRBJ2-1, is EAGVVQSPRYKIIEKKQPVAFWCNPISGHNTLYWYLQNLGQGPELLIRYENEEAVDDSQLPKDRFSAERLKGVDSTLKIQPAELGDSAVYLCASRTSGGANEQFFGPGTRLTVL.

The V and J genes are TRBV6-5 and TRBJ1-1; TRBD1 agrees at 7 bases. The length of the CDR3 is 13 residues. V trimming: 3 bases; J trimming: 8 bases; junction bases outside the gene matches: 6. Germline CDR1 is MNHEY and CDR2 is SVGAGI. CDR3 in amino acids: CASSYAGQDEAFF. The CDR3, as DNA: TGTGCCAGCAGTTATGCTGGACAGGACGAAGCTTTCTTT.

V usage is TRBV7-4 and J usage is TRBJ1-6, with D possibly TRBD1 on 6 matching bases. The CDR3 runs to 15 residues. Trimming stripped 4 bases from V and 9 bases from J, with 16 bases between. The germline V gene has CDR1 SGHVT and CDR2 SQSDAQ. The CDR3 DNA is TGTGCCAGCAGCTCACAGGGATATCATTGTTCACCCCTCCACTTT. Translating gives CASSSQGYHCSPLHF.

The chain couples TRBV3-1 (or the pseudogene TRBV3-2) to TRBJ1-1; 7 bases align to TRBD1. This CDR3 comprises 14 residues. The V gene's germline CDR1 is LGHDT and CDR2 YNNKEL (reference sequence). Trimming cost V 9 bases and J 0 bases; bases outside gene matches: 7. For the CDR3, the DNA is TGTGCCAGTTGGAACAGGGGAATGAACACTGAAGCTTTCTTT. It codes for CASWNRGMNTEAFF.

CDR3 sequence: CSVEGWDRSNILLMETQYF. The CDR3 bases are TGCAGCGTTGAAGGGTGGGACAGGAGCAATATCCTGTTAATGGAGACCCAGTACTTC. The chain carries TRBV29-1 and TRBJ2-5; 8 bases map to TRBD1. With V trimmed by 1 base and J by 5 bases, 21 bases remained unmatched. Looked up from germline, CDR1 is SQVTM and CDR2 is ANQGSEA. The CDR3 extends over 19 amino acids. The full variable domain, its missing parts supplied by reference TRBV29-1 and TRBJ2-5, is SAVISQKPSRDICQRGTSLTIQCQVDSQVTMMFWYRQQPGQSLTLIATANQGSEATYESGFVIDKFPISRPNLTFSTLTVSNMSPEDSSIYLCSVEGWDRSNILLMETQYFGPGTRLLVL.

The chain combines TRBV14 with TRBJ2-5, with 12 bases identical to TRBD2. Trimming at V came to 3 bases and at J to 7 bases, leaving 15 bases not matched to a gene. The CDR3 totals 18 residues. Germline values: CDR1 SGHDN, CDR2 FVKESK. This CDR3 is CASSHTLAGGSSGATQYF. The CDR3 nucleotides are TGTGCCAGCAGCCACACGCTAGCGGGGGGGTCCTCTGGTGCGACCCAGTACTTC.

The chain carries TRBV10-1 and TRBJ2-2, with 8 bases matching TRBD1. The germline gives CDR1 WNHNN, CDR2 SYGVQD (reference sequence). The J segment lost 7 bases and the V segment lost 3 bases, leaving 7 bases of the junction unmatched. CDR3 length: 15 amino acids. Here the CDR3 reads CASSERRGRGGELFF. The CDR3 DNA follows: TGCGCCAGCAGTGAACGCAGGGGGCGCGGCGGGGAGCTGTTTTTT.

The chain employs TRBV29-1 and TRBJ2-7; the D gene could be TRBD1 or TRBD2 (6 bases each). The CDR3 consists of 11 residues. CDR1 is SQVTM, CDR2 ANQGSEA, per germline. Trimming pared 6 bases from V and 11 bases from J, leaving 17 bases between. The CDR3 DNA reads as TGCAGCGTCCACTCGTCGGGGGCGGAGTACTTC. This encodes CSVHSSGAEYF.

This chain connects TRBV15 to TRBJ2-1; D may be TRBD1 or TRBD2 (6 bases each). This CDR3 spans 15 amino acids. Germline assignment: CDR1 LNHNV and CDR2 YYDKDF (reference sequence). V dropped 9 bases and J dropped 4 bases, with 19 bases sitting between them. The CDR3 is CATASGGLQYNEQFF. The CDR3 region has the DNA TGTGCCACTGCTAGTGGGGGGCTGCAATACAATGAGCAGTTCTTC.

The chain combines TRBV2 with TRBJ2-7; TRBD1 matches 7 bases. This CDR3 has 14 amino acids. The germline V gene has CDR1 SNHLY and CDR2 FYNNEI. The junction had 6 bases not matched to a gene; V was cut back by 7 bases and J by 0 bases. As DNA, the CDR3 is TGTGCCAGCATCGGGACAGTGAGCTCCTACGAGCAGTACTTC. Translation: CASIGTVSSYEQYF.